The 12 T cell receptor beta chains presented below share a single source sample, sequenced in a study of technical replicates of blood from several donors. TCRdb's copy holds only in-frame clones and misses some; the assay was immunoSEQ multiplex PCR. The repertoire consists of roughly 68,000 clones, with 70% to 90% occurring once and the leading ten covering roughly 5%. Source material: PBMCs. Every receptor here comes from a human donor in good health. Some clones in this sample may be carry-over from other donors' samples.

The rearrangement uses TRBV9 and TRBJ2-2; TRBD2 aligns across 10 bases. Germline CDR1 reads SGDLS; CDR2 reads YYNGEE. The CDR3 length is 15 residues. J was trimmed by 1 base and V by 6 bases; bases with no gene match: 3. In DNA, the CDR3 is TGTGCCAGCACCTTAGCGGGGGGGAACACCGGGGAGCTGTTTTTT. Translated, it gives CASTLAGGNTGELFF.

The genes are TRBV18 and TRBJ1-2; 7 bases map to TRBD1. Unmatched junction bases numbered 4, after V lost 2 bases and J lost 4 bases. In germline, CDR1 is KGHSH, CDR2 LQKENI. This CDR3 spans 14 amino acids. The CDR3 sequence: CASSPIAGGYGYTF. CDR3 bases: TGTGCCAGCTCACCAATAGCAGGGGGCTATGGCTACACCTTC.

The chain recombines TRBV5-4 with TRBJ1-6; maybe TRBD1 (6 bases). The germline V gene has CDR1 SGHNT and CDR2 YYREEE (reference sequence). Between the trimmed V and J ends, which lost 3 bases and 5 bases, there was a span of 9 bases. The CDR3 contains 14 residues. CDR3 bases: TGTGCCAGCAGCTCACAGGGTAATAATTCACCCCTCCACTTT. It specifies CASSSQGNNSPLHF.

V and J are TRBV4-1 and TRBJ2-1; TRBD2 might be the D (7 bases). This CDR3 is 17 amino acids long. Germline CDR1 reads MGHRA; CDR2 reads YSYEKL. The V end lost 1 base, the J end lost 1 base, and 14 bases lay between the germline ends. The CDR3 DNA is TGCGCCAGCAGCCAAGTGGGGCGGGGGCCTTCCTACAATGAGCAGTTCTTC. Its translation: CASSQVGRGPSYNEQFF.

The V call is TRBV7-2, the J call TRBJ2-7, with 12 bases that match TRBD2. Germline V gene lookup returns CDR1 SGHTA and CDR2 FQGNSA. The CDR3 consists of 17 residues. Trimming cost V 4 bases and J 4 bases; bases outside gene matches: 11. In nucleotides, the CDR3 is TGTGCCAGCAGCTCCCAAATGTTGACTAGCGGGAGTTACGAGCAGTACTTC. It yields the protein CASSSQMLTSGSYEQYF.

This rearrangement joins TRBV19 to TRBJ2-1; 7 bases are shared with TRBD2. CDR3 length equals 16 residues. Trimming at V came to 4 bases and at J to 0 bases, leaving 6 bases not matched to a gene. Germline V gives CDR1 LNHDA, CDR2 SQIVND (reference sequence). CDR3 nucleotides: TGTGCCAGTAGTACCCCCGGGAGGAGCTCCTACAATGAGCAGTTCTTC. Its protein is CASSTPGRSSYNEQFF.

This clone was seen only a few times. The chain combines TRBV4-2 with TRBJ2-5, with 13 bases that match TRBD2. J was trimmed by 7 bases and V by 1 base; bases with no gene match: 3. The germline V gene has CDR1 LGHNA and CDR2 YNFKEQ. CDR3 length equals 15 residues. This chain's CDR3 is CASSQGTSGGWTQYF. The CDR3 DNA sequence: TGTGCCAGCAGCCAAGGGACTAGCGGGGGTTGGACCCAGTACTTC.

The V call is TRBV10-3, the J call TRBJ1-1; D ambiguous. CDR1 and CDR2 (germline): ENHRY, SYGVKD. Deletions cut 4 bases from V and 1 base from J, with 10 bases between. The CDR3 has 14 residues. The DNA for the CDR3 is TGTGCCATCAGTGTGGGCCTATGGAACACTGAAGCTTTCTTT. Amino acids: CAISVGLWNTEAFF.

This chain's CDR3 is CASSLARPTQGSPLHF. The DNA for the CDR3 is TGCGCCAGCAGCTTGGCCCGACCGACTCAAGGCTCACCCCTCCACTTT. The V and J genes are TRBV5-1 and TRBJ1-6; D is unclear. Trimming left V 0 bases short and J 10 bases short, with 17 bases between. This CDR3 has 16 amino acids. Germline assignment: CDR1 SGHRS and CDR2 YFSETQ.

The gene calls are TRBV7-2 and TRBJ2-3; D not certain. The V end was cut by 3 bases, the J end by 2 bases, with 9 bases between. There are 14 residues in the CDR3. CDR1 and CDR2 (germline): SGHTA, FQGNSA. DNA for the CDR3: TGTGCCAGCAGCTTTTATATAGTCACAGATACGCAGTATTTT. As protein: CASSFYIVTDTQYF.

This chain uses TRBV5-6 with TRBJ1-1, with 7 bases identical to TRBD1. The J segment lost 7 bases and the V segment lost 7 bases, leaving 13 bases of the junction unmatched. This CDR3 comprises 14 residues. Germline CDR1 SGHDT, CDR2 YYEEEE. The CDR3 loop reads CASWHRGRRVEAFF. In DNA, the CDR3 is TGTGCCAGCTGGCACAGGGGCAGGAGGGTTGAAGCTTTCTTT. The whole variable domain, filled in from reference TRBV5-6 and TRBJ1-1, reads DAGVTQSPTHLIKTRGQQVTLRCSPKSGHDTVSWYQQALGQGPQFIFQYYEEEERQRGNFPDRFSGHQFPNYSSELNVNALLLGDSALYLCASWHRGRRVEAFFGQGTRLTVV.

DNA for the CDR3: TGTGCCAGCAGAGGACAGGGGTCTGGAAACACCATATATTTT. This translates into CASRGQGSGNTIYF. V usage is TRBV2 and J usage is TRBJ1-3; TRBD1 agrees at 9 bases. V dropped 6 bases and J dropped 1; count of bases not matched to a gene: 1. The CDR3 consists of 14 residues. Germline lookup yields CDR1 SNHLY and CDR2 FYNNEI.